This is a list of T cell receptor beta chains from one sample in a study of vaccination and CD4 T cells after COVID-19. No antigen has been assigned to these receptors. TCRdb re-derived calls from the PCR reads in MiXCR, one entry per CDR3 protein. There are around 19,000 distinct CDR3 sequences in the sample; roughly 50% occur only once, and around 5% lies in the top ten. The sequencing sample was made of CD4+ T cells from blood, cultured in vitro. These receptors were collected from a human donor who had recovered from COVID-19. Both conserved end residues are part of each CDR3. The order of the fields is CDR3 protein, CDR3 length, V gene, J gene.

CDR3 protein: CSARVNSGNTIYF; CDR3 length: 13; V gene: TRBV20-1; J gene: TRBJ1-3
CDR3 protein: CASSFQGWSGELFF; CDR3 length: 14; V gene: TRBV7-2; J gene: TRBJ2-2
CDR3 protein: CASSGTLSIGAFF; CDR3 length: 13; V gene: TRBV5-1; J gene: TRBJ1-1
CDR3 protein: CASTSYRTSGKETQYF; CDR3 length: 16; V gene: TRBV27; J gene: TRBJ2-5
CDR3 protein: CASSTTGGLSPLHF; CDR3 length: 14; V gene: TRBV28; J gene: TRBJ1-6
CDR3 protein: CASSPGGRTEAFF; CDR3 length: 13; V gene: TRBV3-1; J gene: TRBJ1-1
CDR3 protein: CASSLVESALYEQYF; CDR3 length: 15; V gene: TRBV5-1; J gene: TRBJ2-7
CDR3 protein: CSASGYNEQFF; CDR3 length: 11; V gene: TRBV20-1; J gene: TRBJ2-1
CDR3 protein: CASSESGDEQFF; CDR3 length: 12; V gene: TRBV10-1; J gene: TRBJ2-1
CDR3 protein: CASSSARGYEQYF; CDR3 length: 13; V gene: TRBV5-4; J gene: TRBJ2-7